Presented here are 9 T cell receptor beta chains from one specimen sequenced in a study of technical replicates of blood from a few donors. The protocol was immunoSEQ multiplex PCR, while the TCRdb copy is restricted to in-frame clones and leaves out a portion. The table records tens of thousands of clones, 90% to 96% of them present only once. The sequencing input was T cells isolated from PBMCs. The source is a human donor in good health.

The sample holds one count of this clone. V and J are TRBV7-2 and TRBJ2-3; TRBD2 is a possible D gene (6 bases). From germline, CDR1 is SGHTA and CDR2 FQGNSA. CDR3 size: 16 residues. Trimming cost V 1 base and J 2 bases, with 13 bases left between them. This CDR3 reads CASSLGLGEATDTQYF. The CDR3 bases are TGTGCCAGCAGCTTAGGTTTGGGGGAGGCCACAGATACGCAGTATTTT.

The CDR3 DNA reads as TGTGCCAGCAGCTTATCTCGGTACGAGACCCAGTACTTC. Its protein product is CASSLSRYETQYF. The V gene is TRBV7-3, the J gene TRBJ2-5; D gene unclear. Germline assignment: CDR1 SGHTA and CDR2 FQGTGA. The V and J ends lost 2 bases and 5 bases respectively, with 9 bases between them. The CDR3 contains 13 residues.

This clone showed up just a few times. The chain combines TRBV25-1 with TRBJ1-1; D might be TRBD1 (6 bases). This CDR3 comprises 14 residues. Trimming removed 6 bases at V and 2 bases at J, with 13 bases between. Germline V gene sequence: CDR1 MGHDK, CDR2 SYGVNS. DNA of the CDR3: TGTGCCAGCAGGAGATACAGGGACAACACTGAAGCTTTCTTT. Its translation is CASRRYRDNTEAFF.

The chain links TRBV28 to TRBJ2-1, with 8 bases matching TRBD2. This CDR3 comprises 15 residues. The trim removed 5 bases at V and 3 bases at J, leaving 6 bases unmatched. Germline CDR1 is MDHEN and CDR2 is SYDVKM. The CDR3 is CASSTGLADYNEQFF. The CDR3 DNA follows: TGTGCCAGCAGTACCGGACTAGCAGACTACAATGAGCAGTTCTTC.

CDR3 nucleotide sequence: TGCAGCGTTGAAGTTCAAAGGGGAGGGGAAAAACTGTTTTTT. Amino acid sequence: CSVEVQRGGEKLFF. This sequence joins TRBV29-1 and TRBJ1-4, with a tentative D call TRBD1 (5 bases). The CDR3 spans 14 residues. V was cut by 1 base and J by 8 bases, with 14 bases left in between. CDR1 is SQVTM, CDR2 ANQGSEA, per germline.

J is TRBJ2-7 and V is TRBV25-1; D call uncertain. The ends were cut back, 4 bases at V and 3 bases at J, with 4 bases in the middle. The germline V gene has CDR1 MGHDK and CDR2 SYGVNS. CDR3 length equals 11 residues. The CDR3 DNA is TGTGCCAGCAGTGGCGGCTACGAGCAGTACTTC. Translation gives CASSGGYEQYF.

The genes are TRBV19 and TRBJ1-5; D might be TRBD1 (6 bases). V gave up 10 bases and J gave up 4 bases, with 17 bases separating them. This CDR3 is 14 amino acids long. The germline V gene encodes CDR1 LNHDA and CDR2 SQIVND (reference sequence). The CDR3 here is CATGQLLLNQPQHF. CDR3 DNA: TGTGCCACTGGACAGCTTCTACTAAATCAGCCCCAGCATTTT.

V and J are TRBV6-6 and TRBJ2-5, with TRBD2 matching 9 bases. Germline V gives CDR1 MNHNY, CDR2 SVGAGI (reference sequence). CDR3 size: 16 residues. V dropped 6 bases and J dropped 2; count of bases not matched to a gene: 10. The CDR3 DNA reads TGTGCCAGCAGAAGAGGGGCTAGCGGGATACAAGAGACCCAGTACTTC. Translating it yields CASRRGASGIQETQYF.

The chain combines TRBV10-2 with TRBJ2-7; D remains ambiguous. Germline values: CDR1 WSHSY, CDR2 SAAADI. V was pared by 10 bases and J by 0 bases, with 16 bases between. The CDR3 totals 14 residues. The CDR3 loop is CATRGKVSSYEQYF. CDR3 sequence (DNA): TGCGCCACCCGCGGTAAGGTTAGCTCCTACGAGCAGTACTTC.